These T cell receptor beta chains were read from a single sample in a study of blood T cells in healthy people across ages. TCRdb processed the 5' RACE reads anew with MiXCR; each CDR3 protein has one entry. This sample has around 790,000 distinct CDR3 sequences; around 43% occur once, and the top ten carry about 19%. Sample: blood. These receptors were obtained from a man aged 55 to 70 in good health. CDR3s include the opening cysteine and the closing phenylalanine or tryptophan. The D gene is left open where the match is weak.

TRBV6-2/TRBV6-3	TRBJ2-1	17	TRBD2	CASSYSFTSGGAGEQFF	TGTGCCAGCAGTTACTCTTTTACTAGCGGGGGGGCCGGTGAGCAGTTCTTC
TRBV24-1	TRBJ2-1	16	TRBD1	CATSDSGTGKLETQFF	TGTGCCACCAGTGATTCCGGGACAGGGAAGTTAGAGACCCAGTTCTTC
TRBV30	TRBJ2-3	13	TRBD2	CAWNRGGAATQYF	TGTGCCTGGAATCGCGGGGGGGCCGCTACGCAGTATTTT
TRBV29-1	TRBJ2-7	15	NA	CSVEFAGQGHYEQYF	TGCAGCGTTGAATTTGCAGGTCAGGGACACTACGAGCAGTACTTC
TRBV5-4	TRBJ2-3	21	NA	CASSLWSLRQATLSLTDTQYF	TGTGCCAGCAGCTTGTGGTCCCTGAGACAGGCAACCTTAAGCCTCACAGATACGCAGTATTTT
TRBV20-1	TRBJ2-3	11	NA	CSARSSDTQYF	TGCAGTGCTAGGTCTTCTGATACGCAGTATTTT
TRBV7-2	TRBJ1-4	14	TRBD1	CASSSQTGSEKLFF	TGTGCCAGCAGCTCGCAGACAGGGAGTGAAAAACTGTTTTTT
TRBV13	TRBJ1-1	16	NA	CASSPGGRQTHTEAFF	TGTGCCAGCAGCCCCGGGGGTAGACAGACCCACACTGAAGCTTTCTTT
TRBV11-1	TRBJ2-7	12	NA	CASGGFPHEQYF	TGTGCCAGCGGGGGTTTCCCTCACGAGCAGTACTTC
TRBV11-2	TRBJ2-5	16	NA	CASSPSQNGLGETQYF	TGTGCCAGCAGCCCATCGCAAAATGGGTTGGGGGAGACCCAGTACTTC